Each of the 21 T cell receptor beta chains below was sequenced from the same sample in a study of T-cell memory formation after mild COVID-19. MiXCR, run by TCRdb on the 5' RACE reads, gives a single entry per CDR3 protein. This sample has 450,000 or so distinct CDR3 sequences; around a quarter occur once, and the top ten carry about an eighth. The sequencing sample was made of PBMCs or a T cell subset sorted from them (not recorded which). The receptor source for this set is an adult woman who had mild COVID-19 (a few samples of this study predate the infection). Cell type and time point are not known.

The CDR3 loop is CASSYSKGLAGTNEQFF. In DNA form, the CDR3 reads TGTGCCAGCAGTTACTCAAAGGGACTAGCGGGAACCAATGAGCAGTTCTTC. The genes are TRBV12-3 or TRBV12-4 and TRBJ2-1; 13 nucleotides agree with TRBD2. The length of the CDR3 is 17 residues. The ends lost 4 bases at V and 6 bases at J; junction bases unmatched: 9.

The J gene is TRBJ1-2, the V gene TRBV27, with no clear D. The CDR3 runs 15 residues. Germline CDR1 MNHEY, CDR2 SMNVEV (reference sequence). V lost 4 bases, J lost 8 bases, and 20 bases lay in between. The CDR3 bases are TGTGCCAGCAGTTCCTTCGGGCCGACTATAGGGGGCTACACCTTC. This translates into CASSSFGPTIGGYTF.

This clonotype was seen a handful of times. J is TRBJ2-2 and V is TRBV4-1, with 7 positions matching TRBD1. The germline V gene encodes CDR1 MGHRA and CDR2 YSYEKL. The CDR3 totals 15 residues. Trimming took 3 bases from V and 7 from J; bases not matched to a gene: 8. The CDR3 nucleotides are TGCGCCAGCAGCCAGGGAGACAGGGACAGCGGGGAGCTGTTTTTT. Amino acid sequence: CASSQGDRDSGELFF.

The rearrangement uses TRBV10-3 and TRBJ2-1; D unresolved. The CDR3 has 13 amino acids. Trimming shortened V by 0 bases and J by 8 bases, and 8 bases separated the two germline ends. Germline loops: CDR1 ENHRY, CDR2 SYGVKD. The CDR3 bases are TGTGCCATCAGTGAGTCGTTGGCGTATGAGCAGTTCTTC. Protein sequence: CAISESLAYEQFF.

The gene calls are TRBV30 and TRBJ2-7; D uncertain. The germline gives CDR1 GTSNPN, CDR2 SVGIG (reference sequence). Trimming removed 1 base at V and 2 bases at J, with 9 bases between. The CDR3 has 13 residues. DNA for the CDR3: TGTGCCTGGAGTGAAGGCAGTACCTACGAGCAGTACTTC. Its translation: CAWSEGSTYEQYF.

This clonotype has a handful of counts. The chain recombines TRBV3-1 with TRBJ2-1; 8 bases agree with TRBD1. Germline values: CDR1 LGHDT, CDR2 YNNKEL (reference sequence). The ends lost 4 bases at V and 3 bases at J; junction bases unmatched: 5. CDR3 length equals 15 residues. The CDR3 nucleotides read TGTGCCAGCAGCCCCGCCGGGACAGGCTACAATGAGCAGTTCTTC. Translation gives CASSPAGTGYNEQFF.

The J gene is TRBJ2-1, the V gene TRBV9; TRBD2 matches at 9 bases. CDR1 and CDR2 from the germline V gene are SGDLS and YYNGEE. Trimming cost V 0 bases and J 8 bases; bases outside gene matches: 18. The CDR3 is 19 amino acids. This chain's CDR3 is CASSVGPSDTREGLYEQFF. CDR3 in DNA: TGTGCCAGCAGCGTAGGCCCCTCCGATACGCGGGAGGGCCTGTATGAGCAGTTCTTC.

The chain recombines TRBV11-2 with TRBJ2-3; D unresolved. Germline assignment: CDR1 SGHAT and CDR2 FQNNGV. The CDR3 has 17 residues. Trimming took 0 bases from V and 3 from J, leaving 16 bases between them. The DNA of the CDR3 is TGTGCCAGCAGCTTAGATCAATGGACCCATGAGACAGATACGCAGTATTTT. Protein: CASSLDQWTHETDTQYF.

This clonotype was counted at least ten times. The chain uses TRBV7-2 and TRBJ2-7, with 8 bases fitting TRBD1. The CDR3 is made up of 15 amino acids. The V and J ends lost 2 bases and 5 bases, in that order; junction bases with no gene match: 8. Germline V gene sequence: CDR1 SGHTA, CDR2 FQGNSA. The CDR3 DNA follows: TGTGCCAGCAGCTTACCTGGACAGGGCCCTAACGAGCAGTACTTC. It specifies CASSLPGQGPNEQYF.

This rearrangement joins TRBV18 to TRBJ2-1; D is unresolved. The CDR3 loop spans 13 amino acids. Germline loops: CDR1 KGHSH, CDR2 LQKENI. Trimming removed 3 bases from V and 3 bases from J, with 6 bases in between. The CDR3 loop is CASSPSNYNEQFF. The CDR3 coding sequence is TGTGCCAGCTCACCTTCGAACTACAATGAGCAGTTCTTC. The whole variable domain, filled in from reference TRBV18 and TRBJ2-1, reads NAGVMQNPRHLVRRRGQEARLRCSPMKGHSHVYWYRQLPEEGLKFMVYLQKENIIDESGMPKERFSAEFPKEGPSILRIQQVVRGDSAAYFCASSPSNYNEQFFGPGTRLTVL.

CDR3 sequence reads: CSARDSLSREQYF. The CDR3 DNA sequence: TGCAGTGCAAGGGACAGTTTGTCAAGAGAGCAGTACTTC. This sequence joins TRBV20-1 and TRBJ2-7; 7 nucleotides line up with TRBD1. This CDR3 spans 13 amino acids. V shed 6 bases and J 7 bases; nucleotides not matched to a gene: 12. Germline lookup yields CDR1 DFQATT and CDR2 SNEGSKA (reference sequence).

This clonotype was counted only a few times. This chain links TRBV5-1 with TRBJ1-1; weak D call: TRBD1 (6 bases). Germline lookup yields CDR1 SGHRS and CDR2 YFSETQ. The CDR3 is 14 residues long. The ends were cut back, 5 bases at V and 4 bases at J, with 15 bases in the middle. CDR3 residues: CASSSGTLFTEAFF. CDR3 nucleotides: TGCGCCAGCAGTTCCGGGACACTCTTCACTGAAGCTTTCTTT. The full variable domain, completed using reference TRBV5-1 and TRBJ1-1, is KAGVTQTPRYLIKTRGQQVTLSCSPISGHRSVSWYQQTPGQGLQFLFEYFSETQRNKGNFPGRFSGRQFSNSRSEMNVSTLELGDSALYLCASSSGTLFTEAFFGQGTRLTVV.

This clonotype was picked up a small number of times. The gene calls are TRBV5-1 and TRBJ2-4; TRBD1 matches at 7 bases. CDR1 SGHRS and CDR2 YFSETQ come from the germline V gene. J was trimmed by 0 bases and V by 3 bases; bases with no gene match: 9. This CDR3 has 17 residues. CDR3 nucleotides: TGCGCCAGCAGCTCATGGGACAGTACACTAGCCAAAAACATTCAGTACTTC. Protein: CASSSWDSTLAKNIQYF.

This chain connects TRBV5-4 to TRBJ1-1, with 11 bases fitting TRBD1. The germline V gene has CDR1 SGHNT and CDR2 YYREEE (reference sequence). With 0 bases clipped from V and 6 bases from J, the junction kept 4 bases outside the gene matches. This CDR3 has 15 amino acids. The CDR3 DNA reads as TGTGCCAGCAGCTTGGCGGGACAGGGGGTCTCTGAAGCTTTCTTT. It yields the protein CASSLAGQGVSEAFF.

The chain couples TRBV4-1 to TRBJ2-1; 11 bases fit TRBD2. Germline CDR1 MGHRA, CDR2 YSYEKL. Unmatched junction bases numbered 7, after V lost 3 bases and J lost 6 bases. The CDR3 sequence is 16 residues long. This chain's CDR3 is CASSHIAGGPGNEQFF. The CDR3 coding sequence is TGCGCCAGCAGCCACATAGCGGGGGGGCCGGGCAATGAGCAGTTCTTC.

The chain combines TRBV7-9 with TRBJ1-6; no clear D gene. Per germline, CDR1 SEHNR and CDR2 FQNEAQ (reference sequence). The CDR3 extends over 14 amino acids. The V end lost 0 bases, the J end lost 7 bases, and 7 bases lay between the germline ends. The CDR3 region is CASSLAHMNSPLHF. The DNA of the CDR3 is TGTGCCAGCAGCTTAGCCCACATGAATTCACCCCTCCACTTT. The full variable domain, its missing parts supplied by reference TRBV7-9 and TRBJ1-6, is DTGVSQNPRHKITKRGQNVTFRCDPISEHNRLYWYRQTLGQGPEFLTYFQNEAQLEKSRLLSDRFSAERPKGSFSTLEIQRTEQGDSAMYLCASSLAHMNSPLHFGNGTRLTVT.

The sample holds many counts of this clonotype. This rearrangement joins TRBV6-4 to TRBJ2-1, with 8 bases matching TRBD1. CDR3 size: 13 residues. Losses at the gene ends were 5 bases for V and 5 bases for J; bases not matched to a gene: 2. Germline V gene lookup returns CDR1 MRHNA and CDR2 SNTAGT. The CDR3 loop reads CASSRDRHNEQFF. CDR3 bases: TGTGCCAGCAGTAGGGACAGGCACAATGAGCAGTTCTTC.

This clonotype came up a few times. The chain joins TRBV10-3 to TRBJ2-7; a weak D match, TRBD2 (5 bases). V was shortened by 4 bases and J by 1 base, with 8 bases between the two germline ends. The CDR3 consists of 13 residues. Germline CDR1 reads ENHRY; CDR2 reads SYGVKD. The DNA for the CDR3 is TGTGCCATCAGTGGAGCGGATTCCTACGAGCAGTACTTC. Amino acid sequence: CAISGADSYEQYF.

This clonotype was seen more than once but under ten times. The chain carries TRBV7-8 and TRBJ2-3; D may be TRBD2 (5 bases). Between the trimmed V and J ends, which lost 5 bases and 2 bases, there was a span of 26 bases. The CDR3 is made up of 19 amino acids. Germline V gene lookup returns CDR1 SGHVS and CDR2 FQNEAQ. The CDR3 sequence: CASSPEVSGYLFHTDTQYF. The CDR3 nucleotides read TGTGCCAGCAGCCCTGAGGTTTCGGGGTACCTTTTTCACACAGATACGCAGTATTTT.

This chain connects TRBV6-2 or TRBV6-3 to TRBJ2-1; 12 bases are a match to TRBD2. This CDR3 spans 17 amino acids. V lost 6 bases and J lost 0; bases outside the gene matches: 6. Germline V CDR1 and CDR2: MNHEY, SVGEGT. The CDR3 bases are TGTGCCAGCAGCGAGGGACTAGCGGGTATCTCCTACAATGAGCAGTTCTTC. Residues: CASSEGLAGISYNEQFF.

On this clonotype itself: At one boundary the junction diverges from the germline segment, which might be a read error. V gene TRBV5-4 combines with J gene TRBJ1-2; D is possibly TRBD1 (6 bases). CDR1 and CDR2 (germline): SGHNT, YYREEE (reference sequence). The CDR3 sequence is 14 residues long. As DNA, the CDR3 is TGTGCCAGCAGCACTCCTCGCGGGGACAAGGGAATAGTTTTC. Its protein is CASSTPRGDKGIVF.